These T cell receptor beta chains were read from a single sample in a study of T-cell reconstitution after alpha-beta-depleted transplantation in children. TCRdb processed the PCR reads anew with MiXCR; each CDR3 protein has one entry. The data show 670,000 or so distinct CDR3 sequences, over 10% seen once. The input for sequencing was PBMCs, taken before TCRalphabeta/CD19-depleted stem cell transplant. Receptor source: a girl aged 2 to 10 with congenital amegakaryocytic thrombocytopenia, due to receive a stem cell transplant. The conserved cysteine and the conserved F or W are not part of the CDR3 here. A D gene is named only where the DNA matches it firmly. The size field is filled for only some rows; it gives once, few, many or a size class.

>TRBJ2-5|TRBD1|TRBV7-9|few
ASSSGTGEKETQY
>TRBJ2-1|-|TRBV6-5|few
ASSPFQLAAGSYNEQF
>TRBJ2-2|TRBD1|TRBV5-1|many
ASSFGQDYTGELF
>TRBJ2-3|-|TRBV6-1|many
ASRRSGISTQY
>TRBJ2-1|TRBD2|TRBV5-6|-
ASSPEAGGNYNEQF
>TRBJ1-5|-|TRBV2|few
ASSADQPQH
>TRBJ1-1|-|TRBV6-5|many
ASRSGEGDTEAF
>TRBJ2-1|-|TRBV25-1|few
ASSDPVELSYNEQF
>TRBJ2-7|TRBD1|TRBV27|few
ASRTTGAPREQY
>TRBJ1-2|-|TRBV27|many
ASGPSPFSADRMDYGYT
>TRBJ2-2|-|TRBV28|-
ASSLRGLKRNTGELF
>TRBJ2-1|-|TRBV5-5|many
ASNPPGANEQF
>TRBJ2-7|-|TRBV7-6|many
ASSLGFGYEQY
>TRBJ2-7|-|TRBV19|-
ASSDFEGYEQY
>TRBJ2-1|TRBD2|TRBV5-1|many
ASSLPGLANEQF
>TRBJ2-7|-|TRBV12-3/TRBV12-4|many
ASSFQGYEQY
>TRBJ1-1|-|TRBV20-1|many
SALHGNTEAF
>TRBJ2-7|-|TRBV20-1|few
SARAAGGSYEQY
>TRBJ2-2|-|TRBV20-1|few
SARVTPNTGELF
>TRBJ2-2|TRBD2|TRBV7-8|few
ASSLVSGLAANTGELF
>TRBJ1-1|-|TRBV10-3|many
AISFDQNEAF
>TRBJ2-1|-|TRBV19|-
ASSILGSGEQF
>TRBJ1-4|-|TRBV5-1|few
ASSEGSPATNEKLF
>TRBJ1-1|TRBD1|TRBV20-1|-
SARDFFGTGSPEAF
>TRBJ1-2|-|TRBV29-1|few
SVVGGTRNGYT
>TRBJ2-7|-|TRBV20-1|many
SATKDYRNPYEQY
>TRBJ2-7|-|TRBV5-6|-
ASSLISGRVYEQY
>TRBJ2-3|-|TRBV5-5|many
ASSQRQQTDTQY
>TRBJ2-3|TRBD1|TRBV12-3/TRBV12-4|-
ASSPTYRGHTDTQY
>TRBJ1-2|-|TRBV20-1|few
RPKAGPAYGYT
>TRBJ1-1|-|TRBV20-1|many
SARGFSRGGQNTEAF
>TRBJ2-3|-|TRBV5-1|-
ASSPGLDSYTDTQY
>TRBJ2-1|TRBD2|TRBV5-1|many
ASSLGTSGDRYEQF
>TRBJ2-3|TRBD2|TRBV11-2|-
ASSPRVAGVWQY
>TRBJ2-7|-|TRBV14|few
ASSHPGAYEQY
>TRBJ2-7|-|TRBV27|-
ASSTRPTYEQY
>TRBJ2-2|-|TRBV20-1|few
SASSRDTLTGELF
>TRBJ2-1|-|TRBV5-1|-
ASSLGQQDNEQF
>TRBJ2-2|-|TRBV5-1|many
ASSLESIMNTGELF
>TRBJ2-1|TRBD2|TRBV3-1|few
ASSQDSGLAGVNYNEQF
>TRBJ2-1|-|TRBV20-1|many
SAGTPDEQF
>TRBJ2-7|TRBD2|TRBV20-1|-
SARLPGGSNEQY
>TRBJ2-5|TRBD2|TRBV3-1|-
ASSQEWRLAGDLETQY
>TRBJ2-5|-|TRBV5-1|few
ASSSTPTETQY
>TRBJ1-5|-|TRBV9|many
ASSPHMEGGPQH
>TRBJ1-5|-|TRBV20-1|few
SARDYGQPQH
>TRBJ2-3|TRBD1|TRBV5-1|many
ASSRGQGAGTDTQY
>TRBJ2-1|-|TRBV6-1|many
ASSPLSRAYNEQF
>TRBJ2-1|-|TRBV28|many
ASISPGVAYNEQF
>TRBJ2-2|TRBD2|TRBV10-2|few
ASSESVLAGGATGELF
>TRBJ2-1|-|TRBV12-3/TRBV12-4|few
ASSPSIPIDEQF
>TRBJ2-7|-|TRBV7-9|few
ASSLVNREYEQY
>TRBJ2-1|-|TRBV4-2|once
AIGPGPYNEQF
>TRBJ2-1|TRBD2|TRBV5-1|-
ASSLTSGIGLGNEQF
>TRBJ2-1|-|TRBV11-2|-
ASSYPGQRYNEQF
>TRBJ2-1|-|TRBV12-3/TRBV12-4|-
ASTERFLYNEQF
>TRBJ1-6|-|TRBV5-6|many
ASSRSKSPLH